This T cell receptor (beta chain) emerged from a study of T cell responses to AZD1222 COVID-19 vaccine. Generated by immunoSEQ multiplex PCR, the TCRdb table keeps only in-frame clones and is missing some. The repertoire table contains under 150,000 clones. V was cut by 0 bases and J by 0 bases, with 3 bases left in between. The CDR3 has 13 residues. CDR1 and CDR2 (germline): SGDLS, YYNGEE. The chain couples TRBV9 to TRBJ1-2; D remains ambiguous. The source is an adult in good health. The sample taken for sequencing was peripheral blood. CDR3 amino acids: CASSVGTNYGYTF. The CDR3 DNA reads as TGTGCCAGCAGCGTAGGGACTAACTATGGCTACACCTTC.